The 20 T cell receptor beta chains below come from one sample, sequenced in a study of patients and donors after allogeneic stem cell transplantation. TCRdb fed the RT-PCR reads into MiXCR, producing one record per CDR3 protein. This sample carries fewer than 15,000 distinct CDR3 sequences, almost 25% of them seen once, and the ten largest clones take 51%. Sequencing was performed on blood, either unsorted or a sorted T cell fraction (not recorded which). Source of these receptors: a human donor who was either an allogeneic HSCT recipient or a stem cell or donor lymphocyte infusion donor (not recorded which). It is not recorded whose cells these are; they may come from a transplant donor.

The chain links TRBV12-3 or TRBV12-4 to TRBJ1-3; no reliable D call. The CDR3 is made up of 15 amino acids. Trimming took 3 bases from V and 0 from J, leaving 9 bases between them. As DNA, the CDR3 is TGTGCCAGCAGTTTTGGACTCCTCTCTGGAAACACCATATATTTT. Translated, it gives CASSFGLLSGNTIYF.

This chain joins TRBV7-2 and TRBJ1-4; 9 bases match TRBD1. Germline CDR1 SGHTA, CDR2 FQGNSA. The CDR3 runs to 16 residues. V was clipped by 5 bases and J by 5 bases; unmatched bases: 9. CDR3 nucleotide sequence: TGTGCCAGCAGCCCAGTAGGTGGACAGGGGAATGAAAAACTGTTTTTT. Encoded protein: CASSPVGGQGNEKLFF.

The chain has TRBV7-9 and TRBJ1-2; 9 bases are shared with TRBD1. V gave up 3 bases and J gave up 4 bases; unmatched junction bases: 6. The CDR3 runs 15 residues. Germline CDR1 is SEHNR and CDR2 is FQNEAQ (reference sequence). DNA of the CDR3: TGTGCCAGCAGCTTGGGGGACAGGGAGGCCTATGGCTACACCTTC. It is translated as CASSLGDREAYGYTF.

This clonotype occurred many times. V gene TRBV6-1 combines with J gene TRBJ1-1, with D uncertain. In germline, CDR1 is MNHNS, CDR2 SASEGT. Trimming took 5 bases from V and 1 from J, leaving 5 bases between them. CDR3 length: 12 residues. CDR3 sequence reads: CASSRQNTEAFF. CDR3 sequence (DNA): TGTGCCAGCAGTCGACAGAACACTGAAGCTTTCTTT.

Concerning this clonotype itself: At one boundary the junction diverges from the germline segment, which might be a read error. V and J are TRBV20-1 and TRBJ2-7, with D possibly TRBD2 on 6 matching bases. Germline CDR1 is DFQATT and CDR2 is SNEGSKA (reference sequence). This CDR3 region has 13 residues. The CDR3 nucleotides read TGCAGTGCTAGGGGAGGTGGGAACTACGAGCAGCACTTC. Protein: CSARGGGNYEQHF.

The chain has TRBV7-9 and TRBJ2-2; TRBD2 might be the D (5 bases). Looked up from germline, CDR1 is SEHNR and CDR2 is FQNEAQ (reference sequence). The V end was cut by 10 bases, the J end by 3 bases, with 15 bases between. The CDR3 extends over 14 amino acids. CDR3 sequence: CATPPGVYTGELFF. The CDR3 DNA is TGTGCCACCCCTCCCGGGGTCTACACCGGGGAGCTGTTTTTT. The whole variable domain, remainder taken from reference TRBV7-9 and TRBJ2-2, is DTGVSQNPRHKITKRGQNVTFRCDPISEHNRLYWYRQTLGQGPEFLTYFQNEAQLEKSRLLSDRFSAERPKGSFSTLEIQRTEQGDSAMYLCATPPGVYTGELFFGEGSRLTVL.

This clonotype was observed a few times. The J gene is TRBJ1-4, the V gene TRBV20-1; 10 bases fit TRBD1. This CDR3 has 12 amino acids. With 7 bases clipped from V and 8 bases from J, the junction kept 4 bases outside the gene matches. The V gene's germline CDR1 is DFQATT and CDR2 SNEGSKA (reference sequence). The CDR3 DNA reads TGCAGTGGACAGACAGGGGGCGAAAAACTGTTTTTT. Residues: CSGQTGGEKLFF.

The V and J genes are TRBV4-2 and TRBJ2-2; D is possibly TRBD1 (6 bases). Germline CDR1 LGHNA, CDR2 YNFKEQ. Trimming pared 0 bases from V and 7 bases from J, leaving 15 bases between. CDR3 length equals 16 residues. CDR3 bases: TGTGCCAGCAGCCAAGATCTAGGACAGATTCGCGGGGAGCTGTTTTTT. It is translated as CASSQDLGQIRGELFF.

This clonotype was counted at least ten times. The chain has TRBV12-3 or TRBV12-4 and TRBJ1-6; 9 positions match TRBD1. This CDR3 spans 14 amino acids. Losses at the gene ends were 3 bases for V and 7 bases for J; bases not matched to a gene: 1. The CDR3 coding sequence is TGTGCCAGCAGTTTCGGGACAGGGAATTCACCCCTCCACTTT. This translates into CASSFGTGNSPLHF.

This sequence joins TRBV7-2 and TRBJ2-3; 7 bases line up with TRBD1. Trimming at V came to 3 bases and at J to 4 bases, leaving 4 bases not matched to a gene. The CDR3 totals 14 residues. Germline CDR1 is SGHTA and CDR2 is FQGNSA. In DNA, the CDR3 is TGTGCCAGCAGCTTCTCGGGACAGTCAGATACGCAGTATTTT. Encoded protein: CASSFSGQSDTQYF.

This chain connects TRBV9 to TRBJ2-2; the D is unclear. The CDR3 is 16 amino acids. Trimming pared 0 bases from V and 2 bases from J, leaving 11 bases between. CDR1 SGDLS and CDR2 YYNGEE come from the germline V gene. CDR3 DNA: TGTGCCAGCAGCGTAGCTACGAGACTCAACACCGGGGAGCTGTTTTTT. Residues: CASSVATRLNTGELFF.

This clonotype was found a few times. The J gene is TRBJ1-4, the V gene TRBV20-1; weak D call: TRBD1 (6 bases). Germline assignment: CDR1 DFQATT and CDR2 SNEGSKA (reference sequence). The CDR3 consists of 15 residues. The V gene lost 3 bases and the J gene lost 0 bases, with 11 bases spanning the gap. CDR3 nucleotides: TGCAGTGCTAGCATGGACAGTGCAACTAATGAAAAACTGTTTTTT. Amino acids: CSASMDSATNEKLFF.

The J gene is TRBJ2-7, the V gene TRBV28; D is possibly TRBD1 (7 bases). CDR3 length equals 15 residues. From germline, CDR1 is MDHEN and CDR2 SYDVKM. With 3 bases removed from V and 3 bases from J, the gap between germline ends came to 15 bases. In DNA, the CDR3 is TGTGCCAGCAGTTTGACAGGGAAGGGACTCTACGAGCAGTACTTC. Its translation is CASSLTGKGLYEQYF.

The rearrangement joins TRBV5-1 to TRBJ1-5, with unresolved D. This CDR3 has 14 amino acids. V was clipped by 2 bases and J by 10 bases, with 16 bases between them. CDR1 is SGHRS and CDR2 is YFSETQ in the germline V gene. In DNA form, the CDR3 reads TGCGCCAGCAGCTTTACCGGGCCCCTGGACCCCCAGCATTTT. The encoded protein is CASSFTGPLDPQHF.

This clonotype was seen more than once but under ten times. This chain's CDR3 is CASSPAAGYGYTF. Written as DNA, the CDR3 is TGTGCCAGCAGCCCCGCCGCGGGCTATGGCTACACCTTC. V usage is TRBV7-2 and J usage is TRBJ1-2, with no clear D. Trimming removed 5 bases at V and 4 bases at J, with 11 bases between. The CDR3 has 13 amino acids. Germline CDR1 is SGHTA and CDR2 is FQGNSA.

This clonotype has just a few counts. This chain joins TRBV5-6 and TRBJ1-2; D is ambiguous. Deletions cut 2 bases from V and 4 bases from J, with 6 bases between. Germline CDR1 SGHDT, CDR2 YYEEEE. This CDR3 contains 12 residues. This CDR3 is CASSFRFYGYTF. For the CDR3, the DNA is TGTGCCAGCAGCTTTCGTTTCTATGGCTACACCTTC.

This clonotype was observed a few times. In DNA form, the CDR3 reads TGCGCCAGCAGCTTGCGACAGGGACCCAGCACAGATACGCAGTATTTT. Translation gives CASSLRQGPSTDTQYF. The chain joins TRBV5-1 to TRBJ2-3; 7 bases map to TRBD1. J was trimmed by 0 bases and V by 1 base; bases with no gene match: 5. The CDR3 is 16 amino acids. Germline V gene lookup returns CDR1 SGHRS and CDR2 YFSETQ.

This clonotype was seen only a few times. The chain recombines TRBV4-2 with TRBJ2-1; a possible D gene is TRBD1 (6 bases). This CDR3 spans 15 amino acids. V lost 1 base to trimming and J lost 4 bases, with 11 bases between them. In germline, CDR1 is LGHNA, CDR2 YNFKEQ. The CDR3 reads CASSQGQVRYNEQFF. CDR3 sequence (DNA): TGTGCCAGCAGCCAAGGACAGGTCCGGTACAATGAGCAGTTCTTC.

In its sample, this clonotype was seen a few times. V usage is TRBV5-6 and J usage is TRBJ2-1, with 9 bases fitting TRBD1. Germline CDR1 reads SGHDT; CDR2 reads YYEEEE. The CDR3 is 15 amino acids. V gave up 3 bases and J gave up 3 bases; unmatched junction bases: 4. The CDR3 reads CASSSGQGVYNEQFF. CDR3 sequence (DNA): TGTGCCAGCAGCTCGGGACAGGGAGTCTACAATGAGCAGTTCTTC.

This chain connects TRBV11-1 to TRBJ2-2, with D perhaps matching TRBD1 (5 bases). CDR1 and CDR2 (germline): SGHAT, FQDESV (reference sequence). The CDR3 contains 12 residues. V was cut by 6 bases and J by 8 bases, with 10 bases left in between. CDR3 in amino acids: CASRPRTGELFF. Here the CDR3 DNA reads TGTGCCAGCAGGCCCCGGACAGGGGAGCTGTTTTTT.